This T cell receptor (beta chain) was recovered during a study of blood T cell repertoires in COVID-19. CDR1 LNHDA and CDR2 SQIVND come from the germline V gene (reference sequence). This CDR3 spans 11 amino acids. V was pared by 7 bases and J by 3 bases, with 6 bases between. Measured with immunoSEQ multiplex PCR; TCRdb has only the in-frame clones, and not every one. The table lists 200,000 to 300,000 clones, around 88% of them singletons. This clone showed up just once. The clonotype originates from a woman aged 40 to 50 with acute COVID-19. V and J are TRBV19 and TRBJ1-2, with D unclear. Material: PBMCs or T cells enriched from blood (not recorded which). CDR3 residues: CASTGYYGYTF. Here the CDR3 DNA reads TGTGCCAGTACCGGTTACTATGGCTACACCTTC.